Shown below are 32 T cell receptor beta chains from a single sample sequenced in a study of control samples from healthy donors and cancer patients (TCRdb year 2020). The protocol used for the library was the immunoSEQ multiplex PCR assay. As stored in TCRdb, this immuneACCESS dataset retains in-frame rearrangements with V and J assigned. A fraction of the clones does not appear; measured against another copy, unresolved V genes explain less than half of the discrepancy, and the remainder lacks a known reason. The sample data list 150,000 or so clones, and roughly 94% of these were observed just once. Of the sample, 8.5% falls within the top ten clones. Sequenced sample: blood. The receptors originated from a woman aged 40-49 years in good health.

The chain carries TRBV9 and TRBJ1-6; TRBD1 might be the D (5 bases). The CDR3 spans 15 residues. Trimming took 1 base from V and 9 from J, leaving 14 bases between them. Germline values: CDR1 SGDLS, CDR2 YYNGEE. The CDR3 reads CASSVPGPGGSPLHF. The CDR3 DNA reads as TGTGCCAGCAGCGTACCGGGACCCGGAGGTTCACCCCTCCACTTT.

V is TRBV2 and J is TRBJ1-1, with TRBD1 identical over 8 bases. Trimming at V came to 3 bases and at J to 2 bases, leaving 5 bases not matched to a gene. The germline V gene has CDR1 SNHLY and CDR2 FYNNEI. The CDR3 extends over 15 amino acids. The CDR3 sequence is CASSEAGGSNTEAFF. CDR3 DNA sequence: TGTGCCAGCAGTGAGGCAGGGGGCTCAAACACTGAAGCTTTCTTT.

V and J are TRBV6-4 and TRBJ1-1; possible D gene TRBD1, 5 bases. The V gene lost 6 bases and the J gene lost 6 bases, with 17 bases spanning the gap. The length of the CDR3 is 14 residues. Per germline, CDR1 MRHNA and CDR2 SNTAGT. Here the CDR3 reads CASSADTLGAEAFF. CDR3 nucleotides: TGTGCCAGCAGCGCGGACACACTCGGCGCTGAAGCTTTCTTT.

CDR3 nucleotides: TGTGCCAGCAGCATCTCCGGGACTAGCGGCACAGATACGCAGTATTTT. Translation: CASSISGTSGTDTQYF. The genes are TRBV7-2 and TRBJ2-3, with 10 positions matching TRBD2. Germline CDR1 reads SGHTA; CDR2 reads FQGNSA. The CDR3 is 16 residues long. J was trimmed by 1 base and V by 5 bases; bases with no gene match: 6. Together with reference TRBV7-2 and TRBJ2-3, the CDR3 gives the full variable domain: GAGVSQSPSNKVTEKGKDVELRCDPISGHTALYWYRQSLGQGLEFLIYFQGNSAPDKSGLPSDRFSAERTGGSVSTLTIQRTQQEDSAVYLCASSISGTSGTDTQYFGPGTRLTVL.

The CDR3 sequence is CASSVGAEVLAGLPYEQYF. The CDR3 DNA sequence: TGTGCCAGCAGCGTAGGGGCAGAGGTACTAGCGGGACTTCCCTACGAGCAGTACTTC. The chain has TRBV9 and TRBJ2-7; 10 nucleotides align to TRBD2. V dropped 0 bases and J dropped 2; count of bases not matched to a gene: 14. The CDR3 sequence is 19 residues long. The germline CDR1 and CDR2 sequences are SGDLS and YYNGEE.

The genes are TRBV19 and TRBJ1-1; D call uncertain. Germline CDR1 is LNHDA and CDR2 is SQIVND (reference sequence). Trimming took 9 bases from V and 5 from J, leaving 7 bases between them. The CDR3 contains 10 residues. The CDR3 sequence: CASLGTEAFF. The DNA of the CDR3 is TGTGCCAGCCTGGGAACTGAAGCTTTCTTT.

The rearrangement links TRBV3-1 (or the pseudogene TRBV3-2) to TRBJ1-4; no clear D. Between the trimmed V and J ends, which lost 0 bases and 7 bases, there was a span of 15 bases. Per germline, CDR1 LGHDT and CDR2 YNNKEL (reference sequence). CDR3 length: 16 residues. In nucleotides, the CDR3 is TGTGCCAGCAGCCAAGATCTTATAAGGTTGGGTGAAAAACTGTTTTTT. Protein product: CASSQDLIRLGEKLFF.

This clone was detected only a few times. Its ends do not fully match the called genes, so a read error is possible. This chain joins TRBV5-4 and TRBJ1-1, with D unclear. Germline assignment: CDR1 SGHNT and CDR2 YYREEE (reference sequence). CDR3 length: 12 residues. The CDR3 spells CASSLGITEAFF. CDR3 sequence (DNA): TGTGCCAGCAGTTTGGGGATCACTGAAGCTTTCTTT.

This CDR3 reads CASSFALRILDGYTF. In DNA form, the CDR3 reads TGTGCCAGCAGCTTCGCCCTCCGAATCCTTGATGGCTACACCTTC. V usage is TRBV5-5 and J usage is TRBJ1-2; no reliable D call. This CDR3 has 15 residues. The V and J ends lost 2 bases and 6 bases respectively, with 17 bases between them. Germline lookup yields CDR1 SGHKS and CDR2 YYEKEE (reference sequence).

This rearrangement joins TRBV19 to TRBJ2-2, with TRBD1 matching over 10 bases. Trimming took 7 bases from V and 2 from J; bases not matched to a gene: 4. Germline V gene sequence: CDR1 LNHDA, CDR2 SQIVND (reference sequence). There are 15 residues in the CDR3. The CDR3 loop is CASKGTGANTGELFF. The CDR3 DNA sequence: TGTGCCAGTAAAGGGACAGGGGCTAACACCGGGGAGCTGTTTTTT. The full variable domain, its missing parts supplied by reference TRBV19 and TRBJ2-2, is DGGITQSPKYLFRKEGQNVTLSCEQNLNHDAMYWYRQDPGQGLRLIYYSQIVNDFQKGDIAEGYSVSREKKESFPLTVTSAQKNPTAFYLCASKGTGANTGELFFGEGSRLTVL.

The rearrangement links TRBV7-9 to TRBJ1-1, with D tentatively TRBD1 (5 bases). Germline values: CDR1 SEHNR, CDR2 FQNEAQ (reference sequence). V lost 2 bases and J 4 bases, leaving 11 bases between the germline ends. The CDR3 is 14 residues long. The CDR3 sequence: CASSLNRGLTEAFF. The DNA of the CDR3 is TGTGCCAGCAGCTTAAATAGGGGACTCACTGAAGCTTTCTTT.

CDR3 residues: CASRKPGTGFYEQYF. In nucleotides, the CDR3 is TGTGCCAGCAGAAAACCCGGGACAGGTTTTTACGAGCAGTACTTC. This rearrangement joins TRBV6-5 to TRBJ2-7; 8 bases fit TRBD1. After removal of 6 bases from V and 4 bases from J, the junction contained 11 bases not matched to a gene. CDR1 and CDR2 from the germline V gene are MNHEY and SVGAGI. The CDR3 covers 15 residues.

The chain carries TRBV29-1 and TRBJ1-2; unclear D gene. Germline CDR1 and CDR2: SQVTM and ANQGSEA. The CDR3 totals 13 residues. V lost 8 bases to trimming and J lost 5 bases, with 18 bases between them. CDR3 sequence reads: CSSEVPGKYGYTF. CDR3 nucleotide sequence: TGCAGCTCTGAGGTCCCCGGGAAGTATGGCTACACCTTC.

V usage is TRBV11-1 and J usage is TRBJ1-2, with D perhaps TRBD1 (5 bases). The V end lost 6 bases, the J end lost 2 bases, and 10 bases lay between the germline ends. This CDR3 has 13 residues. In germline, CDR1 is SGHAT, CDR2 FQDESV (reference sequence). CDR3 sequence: CASSHGTNYGYTF. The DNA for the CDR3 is TGTGCCAGCAGTCACGGGACGAACTATGGCTACACCTTC.

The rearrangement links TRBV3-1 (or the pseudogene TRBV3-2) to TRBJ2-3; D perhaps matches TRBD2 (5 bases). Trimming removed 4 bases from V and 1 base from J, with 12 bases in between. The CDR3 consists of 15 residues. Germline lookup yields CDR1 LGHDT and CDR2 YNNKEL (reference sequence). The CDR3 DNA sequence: TGTGCCAGCAGCCCGGACGGGCGGGGCACAGATACGCAGTATTTT. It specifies CASSPDGRGTDTQYF.

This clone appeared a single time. The CDR3 region has the DNA TGTGCCAGCTCACCACCGACGGAGGAGGGCTACACCTTC. Its protein is CASSPPTEEGYTF. The chain is built from TRBV18 and TRBJ1-2; no firm D call. Per the germline V gene, CDR1 is KGHSH and CDR2 is LQKENI. CDR3 length: 13 amino acids. V gave up 0 bases and J gave up 8 bases, with 10 bases separating them.

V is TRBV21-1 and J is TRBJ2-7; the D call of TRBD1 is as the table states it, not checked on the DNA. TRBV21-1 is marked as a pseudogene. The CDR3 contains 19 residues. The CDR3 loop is CASSKGITGPDGLGYEQYF. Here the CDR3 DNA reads TGTGCCAGCAGCAAAGGGATTACAGGGCCGGATGGTTTAGGATACGAGCAGTACTTC.

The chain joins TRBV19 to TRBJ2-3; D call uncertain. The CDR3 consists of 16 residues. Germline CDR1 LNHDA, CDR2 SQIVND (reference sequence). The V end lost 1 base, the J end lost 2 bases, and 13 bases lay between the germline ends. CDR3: CASSIVLTGVTDTQYF. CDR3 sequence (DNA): TGTGCCAGTAGTATAGTACTAACTGGGGTCACAGATACGCAGTATTTT. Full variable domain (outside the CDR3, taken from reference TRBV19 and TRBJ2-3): DGGITQSPKYLFRKEGQNVTLSCEQNLNHDAMYWYRQDPGQGLRLIYYSQIVNDFQKGDIAEGYSVSREKKESFPLTVTSAQKNPTAFYLCASSIVLTGVTDTQYFGPGTRLTVL.

In nucleotides, the CDR3 is TGTGCCAGCAGCTTAACCGCGGATGAGCAGTTCTTC. This codes for CASSLTADEQFF. This chain connects TRBV7-2 to TRBJ2-1; D gene ambiguous. With 2 bases removed from V and 8 bases from J, the gap between germline ends came to 7 bases. This CDR3 region has 12 residues. CDR1 and CDR2 from the germline V gene are SGHTA and FQGNSA.

For the CDR3, the DNA is TGTGCCAGCAGTAGAGCCCCTTGGGCTGAAGCTTTCTTT. It encodes CASSRAPWAEAFF. This chain links TRBV6-5 with TRBJ1-1; no firm D call. The V end was cut by 5 bases, the J end by 6 bases, with 13 bases between. Germline-derived CDR1 and CDR2 are MNHEY and SVGAGI. The length of the CDR3 is 13 residues.

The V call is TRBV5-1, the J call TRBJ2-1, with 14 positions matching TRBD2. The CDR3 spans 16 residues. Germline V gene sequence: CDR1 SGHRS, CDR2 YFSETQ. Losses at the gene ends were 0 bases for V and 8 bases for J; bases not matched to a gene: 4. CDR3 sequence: CASSLAPGLAGDEQFF. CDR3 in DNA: TGCGCCAGCAGCTTGGCTCCGGGACTAGCGGGAGATGAGCAGTTCTTC.

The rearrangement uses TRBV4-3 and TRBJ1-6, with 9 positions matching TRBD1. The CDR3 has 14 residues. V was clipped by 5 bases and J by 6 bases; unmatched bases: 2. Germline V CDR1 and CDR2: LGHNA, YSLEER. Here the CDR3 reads CASSSTGGNSPLHF. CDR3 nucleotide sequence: TGCGCCAGCAGCTCGACAGGGGGTAATTCACCCCTCCACTTT.

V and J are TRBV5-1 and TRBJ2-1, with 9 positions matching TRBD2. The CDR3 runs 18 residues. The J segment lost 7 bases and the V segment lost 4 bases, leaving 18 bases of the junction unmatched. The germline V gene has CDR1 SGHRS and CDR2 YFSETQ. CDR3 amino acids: CASSPLFSGSRAGNEQFF. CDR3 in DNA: TGCGCCAGCAGCCCCTTATTTAGCGGGAGTAGAGCTGGGAATGAGCAGTTCTTC.

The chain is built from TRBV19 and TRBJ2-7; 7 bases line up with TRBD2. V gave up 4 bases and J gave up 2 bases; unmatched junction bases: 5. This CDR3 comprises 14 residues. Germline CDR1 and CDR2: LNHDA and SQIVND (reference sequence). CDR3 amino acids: CASSTVGGAYEQYF. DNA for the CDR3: TGTGCCAGTAGTACCGTGGGGGGGGCCTACGAGCAGTACTTC.

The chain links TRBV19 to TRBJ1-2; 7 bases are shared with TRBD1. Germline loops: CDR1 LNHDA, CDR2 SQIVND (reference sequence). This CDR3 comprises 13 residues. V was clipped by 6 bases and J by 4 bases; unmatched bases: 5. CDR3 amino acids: CASRRDSSYGYTF. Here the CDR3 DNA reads TGTGCCAGTAGGCGGGACAGCTCCTATGGCTACACCTTC.

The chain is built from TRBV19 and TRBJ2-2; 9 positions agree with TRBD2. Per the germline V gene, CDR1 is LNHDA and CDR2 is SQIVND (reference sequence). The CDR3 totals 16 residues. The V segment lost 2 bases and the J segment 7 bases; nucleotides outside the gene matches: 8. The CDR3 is CASSIPRGTSSGELFF. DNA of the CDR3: TGTGCCAGTAGTATACCGCGCGGGACTAGCAGCGGGGAGCTGTTTTTT.

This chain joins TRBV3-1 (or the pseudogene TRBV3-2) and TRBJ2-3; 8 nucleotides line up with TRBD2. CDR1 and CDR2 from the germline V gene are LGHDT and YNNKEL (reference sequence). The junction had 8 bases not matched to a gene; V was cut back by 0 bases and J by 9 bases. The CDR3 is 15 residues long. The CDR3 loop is CASSQDGLAGTTQYF. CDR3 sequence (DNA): TGTGCCAGCAGCCAAGATGGCCTAGCGGGTACGACGCAGTATTTT.

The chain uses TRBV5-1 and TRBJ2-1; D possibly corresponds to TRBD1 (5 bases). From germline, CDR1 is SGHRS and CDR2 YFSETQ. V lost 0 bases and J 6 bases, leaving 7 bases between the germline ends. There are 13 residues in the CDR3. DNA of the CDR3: TGCGCCAGCAGCTTGGGGGGCCCCAATGAGCAGTTCTTC. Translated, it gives CASSLGGPNEQFF.

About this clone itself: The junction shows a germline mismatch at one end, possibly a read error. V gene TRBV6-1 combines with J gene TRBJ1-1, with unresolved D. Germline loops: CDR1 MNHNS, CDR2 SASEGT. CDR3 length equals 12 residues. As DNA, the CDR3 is TGTGCCAGCAGGGAAGGAAACACTGAAGCTTTCTTT. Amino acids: CASREGNTEAFF.

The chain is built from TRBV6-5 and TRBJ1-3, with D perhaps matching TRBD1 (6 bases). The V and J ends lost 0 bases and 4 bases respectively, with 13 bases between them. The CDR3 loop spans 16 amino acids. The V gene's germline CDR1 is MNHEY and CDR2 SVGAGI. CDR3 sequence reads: CASSYSYRVGGNTIYF. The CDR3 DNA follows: TGTGCCAGCAGTTACTCGTACAGGGTGGGGGGAAACACCATATATTTT.

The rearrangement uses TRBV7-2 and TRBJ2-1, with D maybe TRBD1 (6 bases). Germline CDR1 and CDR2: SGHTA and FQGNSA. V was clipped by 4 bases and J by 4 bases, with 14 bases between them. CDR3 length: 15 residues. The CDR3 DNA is TGTGCCAGCAGCTCTACATCGGGACAATACAATGAGCAGTTCTTC. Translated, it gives CASSSTSGQYNEQFF.

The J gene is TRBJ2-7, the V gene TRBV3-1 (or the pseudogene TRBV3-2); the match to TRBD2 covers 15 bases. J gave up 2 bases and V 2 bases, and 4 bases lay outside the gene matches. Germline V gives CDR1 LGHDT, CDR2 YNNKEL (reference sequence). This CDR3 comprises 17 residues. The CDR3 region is CASSQPRTSGRAYEQYF. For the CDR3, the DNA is TGTGCCAGCAGCCAACCTCGGACTAGCGGGAGGGCCTACGAGCAGTACTTC.